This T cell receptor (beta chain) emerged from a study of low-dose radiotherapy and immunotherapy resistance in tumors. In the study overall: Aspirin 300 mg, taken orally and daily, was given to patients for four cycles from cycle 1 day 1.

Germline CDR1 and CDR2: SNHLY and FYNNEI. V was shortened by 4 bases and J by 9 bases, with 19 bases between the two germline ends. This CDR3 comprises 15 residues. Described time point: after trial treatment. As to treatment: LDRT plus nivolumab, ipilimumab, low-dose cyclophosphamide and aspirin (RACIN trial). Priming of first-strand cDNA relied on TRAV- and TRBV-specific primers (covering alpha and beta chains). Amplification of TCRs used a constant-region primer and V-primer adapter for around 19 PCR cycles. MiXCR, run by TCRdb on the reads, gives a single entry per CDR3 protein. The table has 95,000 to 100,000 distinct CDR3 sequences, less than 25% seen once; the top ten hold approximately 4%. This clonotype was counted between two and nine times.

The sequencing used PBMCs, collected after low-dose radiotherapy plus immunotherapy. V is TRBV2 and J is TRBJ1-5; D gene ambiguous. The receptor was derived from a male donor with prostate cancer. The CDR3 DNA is TGTGCCAGCAGTGGTTGGCTTCCCTCCTCCGGGCCCCAGCATTTT. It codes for CASSGWLPSSGPQHF.